Below are 24 T cell receptor beta chains sequenced from a single sample in a study of T cell responses to AZD1222 COVID-19 vaccine. The protocol was immunoSEQ multiplex PCR, while the TCRdb copy is restricted to in-frame clones and leaves out a portion. The top ten hold around 3% of the sample, which has under 95,000 clones, under 95% seen once. Sequences were derived from peripheral blood, sampled on day 0 of AZD1222 vaccination. The receptors shown here come from an adult in good health.

This clone appeared a single time. The J gene is TRBJ2-7, the V gene TRBV29-1, with D unclear. CDR3 length equals 14 residues. V shed 0 bases and J shed 1 base, with 10 bases lying between them. Germline CDR1 is SQVTM and CDR2 is ANQGSEA. The CDR3 DNA reads as TGCAGCGTTGAAGATGCCGGAACTTCCTACGAGCAGTACTTC. This translates into CSVEDAGTSYEQYF.

The chain recombines TRBV11-1 with TRBJ1-6; no clear D gene. Trimming stripped 5 bases from V and 7 bases from J, with 12 bases between. Germline V lookup: CDR1 SGHAT, CDR2 FQDESV (reference sequence). CDR3 size: 14 residues. The CDR3 reads CASSTQPKNSPLHF. The DNA for the CDR3 is TGTGCCAGCAGCACCCAACCGAAGAATTCACCCCTCCACTTT.

This chain links TRBV6-4 with TRBJ2-3; D not resolved. There are 15 residues in the CDR3. Germline CDR1 reads MRHNA; CDR2 reads SNTAGT. V was shortened by 3 bases and J by 1 base, with 11 bases between the two germline ends. The CDR3 protein is CASSEGSSGTDTQYF. The CDR3 DNA follows: TGTGCCAGCAGTGAGGGTAGCTCGGGCACAGATACGCAGTATTTT.

This chain connects TRBV12-5 to TRBJ2-7; possibly TRBD2 for D (5 bases). The CDR3 totals 15 residues. The germline gives CDR1 LGHNT, CDR2 FRNRAP. V shed 7 bases and J shed 7 bases, with 23 bases lying between them. CDR3 DNA: TGTGCTAGTGCCCACCCGGGGTCGAATCTGGGGGAGCAGTACTTC. Protein product: CASAHPGSNLGEQYF.

This sequence joins TRBV27 and TRBJ1-2, with no clear D. CDR1 is MNHEY and CDR2 is SMNVEV in the germline V gene (reference sequence). V was shortened by 3 bases and J by 4 bases, with 15 bases between the two germline ends. CDR3 length equals 15 residues. CDR3 amino acids: CASSFDTQGLYGYTF. The DNA of the CDR3 is TGTGCCAGCAGTTTTGACACACAAGGCCTCTATGGCTACACCTTC.

This chain connects TRBV15 to TRBJ2-7; 9 bases line up with TRBD2. V shed 4 bases, J shed 4 bases, and the junction held 2 bases outside the gene matches. The CDR3 sequence is 13 residues long. CDR1 LNHNV and CDR2 YYDKDF come from the germline V gene (reference sequence). The CDR3 sequence: CATSTAGGYEQYF. DNA of the CDR3: TGTGCCACCAGCACAGCGGGGGGATACGAGCAGTACTTC.

The V gene is TRBV7-9, the J gene TRBJ2-3; no clear D. The CDR3 consists of 15 residues. V lost 5 bases and J lost 1, with 13 bases in between. Germline assignment: CDR1 SEHNR and CDR2 FQNEAQ (reference sequence). The CDR3 region has the DNA TGTGCCAGCAGCCCAAACCAGCCGGGCACAGATACGCAGTATTTT. Protein sequence: CASSPNQPGTDTQYF.

This chain links TRBV3-1 (or the pseudogene TRBV3-2) with TRBJ2-2; D possibly corresponds to TRBD1 (6 bases). Germline loops: CDR1 LGHDT, CDR2 YNNKEL (reference sequence). Trimming took 4 bases from V and 5 from J, leaving 17 bases between them. This CDR3 contains 16 residues. The CDR3 spells CASSRLGAQRTGELFF. CDR3 nucleotide sequence: TGTGCCAGCAGCCGGCTGGGGGCCCAGAGGACCGGGGAGCTGTTTTTT.

The chain joins TRBV19 to TRBJ1-2; D is ambiguous. Germline V gene sequence: CDR1 LNHDA, CDR2 SQIVND (reference sequence). V was pared by 6 bases and J by 8 bases, with 25 bases between. The CDR3 spans 16 residues. Here the CDR3 reads CASSYTPSGWSGGYTF. DNA for the CDR3: TGTGCCAGTAGCTACACCCCATCCGGCTGGTCAGGCGGCTACACCTTC.

The count of this clone is one. The chain recombines TRBV24-1 with TRBJ1-2; possibly TRBD1 for D (6 bases). The length of the CDR3 is 15 residues. The germline V gene encodes CDR1 KGHDR and CDR2 SFDVKD. V was cut by 4 bases and J by 2 bases, with 13 bases left in between. CDR3 protein: CATSETGTNNYGYTF. The CDR3, as DNA: TGTGCCACCAGTGAAACCGGGACAAACAACTATGGCTACACCTTC.

V gene TRBV5-1 combines with J gene TRBJ2-2; no clear D. Trimming shortened V by 0 bases and J by 1 base, and 7 bases separated the two germline ends. The CDR3 length is 15 residues. Germline-derived CDR1 and CDR2 are SGHRS and YFSETQ. The CDR3 reads CASSLGGRNTGELFF. The CDR3, as DNA: TGCGCCAGCAGCTTGGGTGGCCGGAACACCGGGGAGCTGTTTTTT.

The chain joins TRBV10-3 to TRBJ2-2; 9 bases are shared with TRBD1. Germline values: CDR1 ENHRY, CDR2 SYGVKD. The CDR3 runs 16 residues. V shed 4 bases, J shed 0 bases, and the junction held 3 bases outside the gene matches. CDR3 region: CAISADRGSNTGELFF. CDR3 nucleotides: TGTGCCATCAGTGCGGACAGGGGATCGAACACCGGGGAGCTGTTTTTT.

The chain is built from TRBV11-3 and TRBJ2-1; 10 positions match TRBD2. This CDR3 region has 15 residues. After removal of 1 base from V and 7 bases from J, the junction contained 4 bases not matched to a gene. Germline CDR1 is SGHNT and CDR2 is YENEEA. The CDR3 DNA reads as TGTGCCAGCAGCTTAGGACTAGCGGGTGGTAATGAGCAGTTCTTC. Translated: CASSLGLAGGNEQFF.

CDR3 in amino acids: CASSLGTSGTKQFF. CDR3 sequence (DNA): TGTGCCAGCAGCTTAGGGACTAGCGGAACTAAGCAGTTCTTC. The chain couples TRBV7-8 to TRBJ2-1; 10 nucleotides align to TRBD2. The CDR3 totals 14 residues. CDR1 and CDR2 from the germline V gene are SGHVS and FQNEAQ. V shed 1 base, J shed 11 bases, and the junction held 5 bases outside the gene matches.

V usage is TRBV7-9 and J usage is TRBJ2-1; D might be TRBD2 (6 bases). CDR1 is SEHNR, CDR2 FQNEAQ, per germline (reference sequence). With 5 bases removed from V and 4 bases from J, the gap between germline ends came to 9 bases. CDR3 length equals 13 residues. DNA of the CDR3: TGTGCCAGCAGCGGGAGGTCATACAATGAGCAGTTCTTC. This translates into CASSGRSYNEQFF.

The chain joins TRBV6-1 to TRBJ2-7, with 7 bases aligning to TRBD1. The ends lost 1 base at V and 0 bases at J; junction bases unmatched: 3. Germline-derived CDR1 and CDR2 are MNHNS and SASEGT. The CDR3 is 15 residues long. CDR3 sequence: CASSEEGASSYEQYF. CDR3 DNA: TGTGCCAGCAGTGAAGAGGGGGCAAGCTCCTACGAGCAGTACTTC.

This chain links TRBV6-5 with TRBJ1-2; D is ambiguous. Trimming left V 7 bases short and J 4 bases short, with 10 bases between. CDR3 length equals 12 residues. Per germline, CDR1 MNHEY and CDR2 SVGAGI. The DNA of the CDR3 is TGTGCCAGCAACTCAGGAATCTATGGCTACACCTTC. Translation gives CASNSGIYGYTF.

The chain combines TRBV11-2 with TRBJ1-2; D is unresolved. Deletions cut 0 bases from V and 3 bases from J, with 8 bases between. The CDR3 length is 14 residues. The germline V gene has CDR1 SGHAT and CDR2 FQNNGV. The CDR3 protein is CASSLDGWDYGYTF. The DNA for the CDR3 is TGTGCCAGCAGCTTAGATGGGTGGGACTATGGCTACACCTTC.

The rearrangement uses TRBV3-1 (or the pseudogene TRBV3-2) and TRBJ1-2; unclear D gene. This CDR3 is built from 15 residues. CDR1 is LGHDT, CDR2 YNNKEL, per germline (reference sequence). With 1 base removed from V and 2 bases from J, the gap between germline ends came to 11 bases. Written as DNA, the CDR3 is TGTGCCAGCAGCCAAGGTCCTGGGGAGAACTATGGCTACACCTTC. This encodes CASSQGPGENYGYTF.

The chain links TRBV11-2 to TRBJ2-2; perhaps D is TRBD1 or TRBD2 (5 bases each). The CDR3 spans 14 residues. The germline CDR1 and CDR2 sequences are SGHAT and FQNNGV. The germline V and J ends were trimmed by 0 bases and 8 bases, with 10 bases remaining between them. CDR3 sequence (DNA): TGTGCCAGCAGCTTAGAATACGGGGCAGGGGAGCTGTTTTTT. Encoded protein: CASSLEYGAGELFF. The full variable domain, its missing parts supplied by reference TRBV11-2 and TRBJ2-2, is EAGVAQSPRYKIIEKRQSVAFWCNPISGHATLYWYQQILGQGPKLLIQFQNNGVVDDSQLPKDRFSAERLKGVDSTLKIQPAKLEDSAVYLCASSLEYGAGELFFGEGSRLTVL.

V is TRBV15 and J is TRBJ1-3; no firm D call. From germline, CDR1 is LNHNV and CDR2 YYDKDF (reference sequence). Between the trimmed V and J ends, which lost 1 base and 0 bases, there was a span of 7 bases. CDR3 length equals 15 residues. The CDR3 sequence is CATSRVVNSGNTIYF. CDR3 DNA: TGTGCCACCAGCAGAGTTGTGAACTCTGGAAACACCATATATTTT.

This sequence joins TRBV19 and TRBJ2-5; D remains unclear. The CDR3 runs to 10 residues. Germline assignment: CDR1 LNHDA and CDR2 SQIVND (reference sequence). The ends were cut back, 8 bases at V and 4 bases at J, with 5 bases in the middle. This chain's CDR3 is CASEGETQYF. The CDR3 coding sequence is TGTGCCAGTGAAGGAGAGACCCAGTACTTC. The full variable domain, its missing parts supplied by reference TRBV19 and TRBJ2-5, is DGGITQSPKYLFRKEGQNVTLSCEQNLNHDAMYWYRQDPGQGLRLIYYSQIVNDFQKGDIAEGYSVSREKKESFPLTVTSAQKNPTAFYLCASEGETQYFGPGTRLLVL.

The chain combines TRBV28 with TRBJ1-1; maybe TRBD1 (5 bases). CDR1 is MDHEN, CDR2 SYDVKM, per germline. Trimming took 7 bases from V and 3 from J, leaving 15 bases between them. The CDR3 contains 14 residues. CDR3 loop: CASNVPRVDTEAFF. The DNA for the CDR3 is TGTGCCAGCAACGTCCCCAGGGTTGACACTGAAGCTTTCTTT.

The CDR3 spells CASRNRHGTEQYF. Here the CDR3 DNA reads TGTGCCAGCAGGAACCGTCACGGTACCGAGCAGTACTTC. The chain carries TRBV12-3 or TRBV12-4 and TRBJ2-7, with D uncertain. Trimming left V 6 bases short and J 6 bases short, with 15 bases between. CDR3 length: 13 residues.